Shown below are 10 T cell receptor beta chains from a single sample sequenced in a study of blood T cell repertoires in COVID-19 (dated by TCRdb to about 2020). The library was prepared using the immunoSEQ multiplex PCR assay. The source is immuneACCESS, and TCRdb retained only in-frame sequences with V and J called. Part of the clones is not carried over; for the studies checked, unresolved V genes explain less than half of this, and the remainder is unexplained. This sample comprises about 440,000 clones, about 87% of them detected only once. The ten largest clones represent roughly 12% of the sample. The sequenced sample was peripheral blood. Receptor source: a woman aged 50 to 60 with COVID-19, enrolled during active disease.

The CDR3 region is CASSLGSRDTQYF. In nucleotides, the CDR3 is TGTGCCAGCAGTTTAGGGTCCAGAGATACGCAGTATTTT. This chain uses TRBV12-3 or TRBV12-4 with TRBJ2-3; D uncertain. Trimming took 1 base from V and 5 from J, leaving 7 bases between them. The CDR3 has 13 amino acids.

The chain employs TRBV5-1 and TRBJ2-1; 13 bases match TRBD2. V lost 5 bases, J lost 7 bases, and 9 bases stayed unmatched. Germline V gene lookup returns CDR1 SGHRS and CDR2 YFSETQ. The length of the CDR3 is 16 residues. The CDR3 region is CASSSTSGGARNEQFF. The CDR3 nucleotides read TGCGCCAGCAGTTCCACTAGCGGGGGGGCCAGAAATGAGCAGTTCTTC.

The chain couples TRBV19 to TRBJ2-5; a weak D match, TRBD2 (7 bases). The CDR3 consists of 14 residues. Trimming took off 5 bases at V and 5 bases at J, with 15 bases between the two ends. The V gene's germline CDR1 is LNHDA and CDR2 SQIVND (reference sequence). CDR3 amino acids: CASSGGGHPETQYF. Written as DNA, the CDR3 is TGTGCCAGTAGTGGCGGGGGCCACCCGGAGACCCAGTACTTC.

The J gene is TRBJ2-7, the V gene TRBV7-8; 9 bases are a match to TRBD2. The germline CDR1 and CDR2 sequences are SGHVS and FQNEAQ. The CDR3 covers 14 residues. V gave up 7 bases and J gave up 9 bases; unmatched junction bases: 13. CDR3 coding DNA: TGTGCCAGCAACTACGGGACTAGCCGATCTGGGCAGTACTTC. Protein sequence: CASNYGTSRSGQYF.

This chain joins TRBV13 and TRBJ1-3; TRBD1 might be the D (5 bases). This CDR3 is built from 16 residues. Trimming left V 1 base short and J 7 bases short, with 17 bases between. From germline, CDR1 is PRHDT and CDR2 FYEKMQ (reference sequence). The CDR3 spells CASSLAPRGGANTIYF. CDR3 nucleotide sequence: TGTGCCAGCAGCTTAGCCCCGAGAGGCGGGGCGAACACCATATATTTT.

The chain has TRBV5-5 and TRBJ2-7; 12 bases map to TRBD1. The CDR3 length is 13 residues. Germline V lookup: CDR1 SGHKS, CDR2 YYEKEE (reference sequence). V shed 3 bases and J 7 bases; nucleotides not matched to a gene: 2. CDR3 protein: CASSWDRGLEQYF. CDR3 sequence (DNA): TGTGCCAGCAGCTGGGACAGGGGGCTTGAGCAGTACTTC. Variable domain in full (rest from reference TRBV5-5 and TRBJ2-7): DAGVTQSPTHLIKTRGQQVTLRCSPISGHKSVSWYQQVLGQGPQFIFQYYEKEERGRGNFPDRFSARQFPNYSSELNVNALLLGDSALYLCASSWDRGLEQYFGPGTRLTVT.

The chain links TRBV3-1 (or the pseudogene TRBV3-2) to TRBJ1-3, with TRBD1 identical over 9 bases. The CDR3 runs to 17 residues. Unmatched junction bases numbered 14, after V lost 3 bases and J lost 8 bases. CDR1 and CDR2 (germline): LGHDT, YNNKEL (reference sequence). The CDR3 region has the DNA TGTGCCAGCAGCCAGGTGGTGATTGGACAGGGGCGAGACACCATATATTTT. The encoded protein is CASSQVVIGQGRDTIYF.

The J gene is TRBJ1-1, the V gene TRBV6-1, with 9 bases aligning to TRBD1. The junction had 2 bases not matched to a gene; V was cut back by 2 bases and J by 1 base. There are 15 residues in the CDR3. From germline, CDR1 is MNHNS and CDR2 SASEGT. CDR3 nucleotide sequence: TGTGCCAGCAGTGAATGGGGACAGGGGAACACTGAAGCTTTCTTT. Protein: CASSEWGQGNTEAFF.

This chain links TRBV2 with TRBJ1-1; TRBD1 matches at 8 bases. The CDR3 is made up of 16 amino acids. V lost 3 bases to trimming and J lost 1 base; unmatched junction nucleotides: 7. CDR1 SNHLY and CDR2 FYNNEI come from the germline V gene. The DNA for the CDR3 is TGTGCCAGCAGTGACTCCCGGACAGGGACGAACACTGAAGCTTTCTTT. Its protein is CASSDSRTGTNTEAFF.

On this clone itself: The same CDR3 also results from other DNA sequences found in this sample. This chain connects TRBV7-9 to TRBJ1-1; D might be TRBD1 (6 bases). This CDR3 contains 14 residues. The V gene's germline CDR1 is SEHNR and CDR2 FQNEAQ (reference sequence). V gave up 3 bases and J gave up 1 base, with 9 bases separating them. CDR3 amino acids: CASSLGRGNTEAFF. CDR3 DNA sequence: TGTGCCAGCAGCTTGGGCAGGGGGAACACTGAAGCTTTCTTT.